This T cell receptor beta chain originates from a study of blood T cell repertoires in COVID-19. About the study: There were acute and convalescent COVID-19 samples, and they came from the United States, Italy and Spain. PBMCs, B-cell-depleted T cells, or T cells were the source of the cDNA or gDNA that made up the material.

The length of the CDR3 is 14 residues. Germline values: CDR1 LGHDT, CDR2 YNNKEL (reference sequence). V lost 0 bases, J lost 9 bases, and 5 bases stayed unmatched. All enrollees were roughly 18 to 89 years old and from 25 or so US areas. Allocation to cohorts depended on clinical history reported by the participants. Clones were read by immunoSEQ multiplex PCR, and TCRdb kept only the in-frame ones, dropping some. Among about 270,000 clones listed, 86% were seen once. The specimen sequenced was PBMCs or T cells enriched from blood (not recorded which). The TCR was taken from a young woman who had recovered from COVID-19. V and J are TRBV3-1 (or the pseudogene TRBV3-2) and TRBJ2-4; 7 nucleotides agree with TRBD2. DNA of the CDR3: TGTGCCAGCAGCCAAGAGTTGCGGGAGAGCATTCAGTACTTC. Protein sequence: CASSQELRESIQYF.